The 28 T cell receptor beta chains below were found in one sample sequenced in a study of read filtering for tumor transcriptome and immune sequencing. This library used roughly 0.4 ug RNA and molecular barcoded adaptors spanning alpha/delta and beta/gamma chains. TCRdb ran MiXCR on the reads and lists one entry per CDR3 protein. The profile shows under 40,000 distinct CDR3 sequences, about 14% of them singletons. Sequencing was done on a sample of a population of CD138-negative cells sorted from bone marrow. The receptors come from a donor older than 35 with multiple myeloma.

This clonotype has ten or more counts. V is TRBV4-1 and J is TRBJ1-2; D gene unclear. Trimming pared 4 bases from V and 7 bases from J, leaving 19 bases between. The CDR3 spans 15 residues. Germline lookup yields CDR1 MGHRA and CDR2 YSYEKL. The CDR3 bases are TGCGCCAGCAGCCCCTCCCGAGTTTGGCAGGCTGGCTACACCTTC. Its translation: CASSPSRVWQAGYTF.

The chain has TRBV4-3 and TRBJ1-1; 11 nucleotides match TRBD1. Looked up from germline, CDR1 is LGHNA and CDR2 is YSLEER. V lost 1 base and J lost 3; bases outside the gene matches: 1. This CDR3 has 15 residues. CDR3: CASSQVGQGDTEAFF. The CDR3 nucleotides are TGCGCCAGCAGCCAAGTGGGACAGGGGGACACTGAAGCTTTCTTT.

This chain uses TRBV28 with TRBJ2-4; unclear D gene. The CDR3 runs to 15 residues. Trimming pared 5 bases from V and 0 bases from J, leaving 11 bases between. CDR1 MDHEN and CDR2 SYDVKM come from the germline V gene. CDR3 bases: TGTGCCAGCAGTGCGACGGAAAAAGCCAAAAACATTCAGTACTTC. Amino acid sequence: CASSATEKAKNIQYF.

The chain combines TRBV12-3 or TRBV12-4 with TRBJ2-1, with 8 positions matching TRBD1. The CDR3 is 17 residues long. Trimming removed 7 bases from V and 5 bases from J; junction bases left unmatched: 16. CDR3 nucleotide sequence: TGTGCCAGCACCCTGAATGCAACCGTGACAGGGGACAATGAGCAGTTCTTC. Translation: CASTLNATVTGDNEQFF.

This clonotype occurred many times. The gene calls are TRBV2 and TRBJ2-7; D is perhaps TRBD1 (6 bases). Germline CDR1 and CDR2: SNHLY and FYNNEI. Trimming stripped 1 base from V and 6 bases from J, with 25 bases between. The length of the CDR3 is 18 residues. The CDR3 loop is CASSEVQGTVVLSREQYF. The CDR3 DNA is TGTGCCAGCAGTGAAGTGCAGGGGACGGTCGTGTTGTCGCGCGAGCAGTACTTC.

In its sample, this clonotype was seen many times. The DNA for the CDR3 is TGTGCCAGCTCCCGGGGGAATCAGCCCCAGCATTTT. Amino acid sequence: CASSRGNQPQHF. J is TRBJ1-5 and V is TRBV25-1, with D possibly matching TRBD1 (5 bases). The CDR3 runs to 12 residues. Germline V gene data show CDR1 as MGHDK and CDR2 as SYGVNS. The V and J ends lost 8 bases and 4 bases respectively, with 9 bases between them.

This clonotype occurred a few times. The rearrangement joins TRBV6-5 to TRBJ2-7, with 8 nucleotides matching TRBD1. This CDR3 is 19 amino acids long. V trimming: 6 bases; J trimming: 0 bases; junction bases outside the gene matches: 19. Germline-derived CDR1 and CDR2 are MNHEY and SVGAGI. CDR3 region: CASRPTHRGSGIGSYEQYF. DNA for the CDR3: TGTGCCAGCAGACCAACCCACAGGGGGTCCGGAATTGGCTCCTACGAGCAGTACTTC.

This clonotype was recorded many times. This rearrangement joins TRBV7-9 to TRBJ1-4; the D gene is possibly TRBD1 (5 bases). Germline assignment: CDR1 SEHNR and CDR2 FQNEAQ (reference sequence). Between the trimmed V and J ends, which lost 7 bases and 3 bases, there was a span of 9 bases. This CDR3 is 13 amino acids long. CDR3 residues: CASNRDPNEKLFF. In DNA form, the CDR3 reads TGTGCCAGCAACCGGGACCCTAATGAAAAACTGTTTTTT.

This clonotype was detected many times. This chain joins TRBV5-1 and TRBJ1-2; TRBD1 agrees at 9 bases. V trimming: 4 bases; J trimming: 0 bases; junction bases outside the gene matches: 4. Germline lookup yields CDR1 SGHRS and CDR2 YFSETQ. The CDR3 sequence is 15 residues long. CDR3 DNA sequence: TGCGCCAGCAGCCTGGGACAGGGTGCTAACTATGGCTACACCTTC. It translates to CASSLGQGANYGYTF.

This clonotype appeared many times. The V and J genes are TRBV4-1 and TRBJ2-2; the match to TRBD1 covers 10 bases. V lost 4 bases and J lost 3; bases outside the gene matches: 5. Germline V gene sequence: CDR1 MGHRA, CDR2 YSYEKL. This CDR3 comprises 16 residues. As DNA, the CDR3 is TGCGCCAGCAGCCCCCGACAGGGGGCCGACACCGGGGAGCTGTTTTTT. Its translation is CASSPRQGADTGELFF.

This clonotype was seen many times. The chain recombines TRBV2 with TRBJ2-5, with D maybe TRBD2 (5 bases). V gave up 7 bases and J gave up 0 bases, with 12 bases separating them. Germline V gene data show CDR1 as SNHLY and CDR2 as FYNNEI. The CDR3 length is 14 residues. The CDR3 sequence: CASTRGHNQETQYF. CDR3 DNA sequence: TGTGCCAGCACGAGAGGGCATAACCAAGAGACCCAGTACTTC.

There are many counts of this clonotype. The chain recombines TRBV5-1 with TRBJ2-1; 8 bases are shared with TRBD2. CDR1 and CDR2 from the germline V gene are SGHRS and YFSETQ. V shed 4 bases, J shed 6 bases, and the junction held 6 bases outside the gene matches. The CDR3 is made up of 14 amino acids. The chain's CDR3 is CASSPTAGANEQFF. The CDR3 coding sequence is TGCGCCAGCAGCCCTACAGCGGGGGCCAATGAGCAGTTCTTC.

This clonotype is medium-sized by share. The chain employs TRBV7-9 and TRBJ1-2, with 8 bases that match TRBD1. The V gene end was trimmed by 7 bases and the J gene end by 6 bases; junction bases not matched to a gene: 13. The germline V gene encodes CDR1 SEHNR and CDR2 FQNEAQ (reference sequence). CDR3 length: 15 amino acids. The CDR3 sequence: CASNNPRQGTNGYTF. The CDR3 DNA reads as TGTGCCAGCAATAACCCTAGACAGGGGACGAATGGCTACACCTTC.

This clonotype was picked up many times. The rearrangement joins TRBV6-6 to TRBJ1-1; D is possibly TRBD1 (6 bases). The CDR3 totals 14 residues. The V end was cut by 6 bases, the J end by 3 bases, with 14 bases between. Germline V gives CDR1 MNHNY, CDR2 SVGAGI (reference sequence). Here the CDR3 DNA reads TGTGCCAGCAGAGACAACAGGGTTCACACTGAAGCTTTCTTT. It yields the protein CASRDNRVHTEAFF.

This clonotype appeared many times. This chain joins TRBV7-8 and TRBJ1-6, with D possibly TRBD1 on 5 matching bases. V lost 4 bases to trimming and J lost 0 bases, with 16 bases between them. The CDR3 runs to 18 residues. CDR1 is SGHVS and CDR2 is FQNEAQ in the germline V gene. CDR3 coding DNA: TGTGCCAGCAGCTACGGGGCCCGGGGGAGCTCCTATAATTCACCCCTCCACTTT. This gives the protein CASSYGARGSSYNSPLHF.

This clonotype was counted at least ten times. The J gene is TRBJ1-1, the V gene TRBV20-1; TRBD1 might be the D (6 bases). CDR3 length: 17 residues. Deletions cut 0 bases from V and 4 bases from J, with 21 bases between. Germline CDR1 is DFQATT and CDR2 is SNEGSKA (reference sequence). As DNA, the CDR3 is TGCAGTGCTAGAGATGGGGAAAGACAGGCCGGGGCCACTGAAGCTTTCTTT. Its protein is CSARDGERQAGATEAFF.

J is TRBJ1-5 and V is TRBV12-5; D uncertain. Germline loops: CDR1 LGHNT, CDR2 FRNRAP. Trimming stripped 0 bases from V and 7 bases from J, with 16 bases between. The CDR3 extends over 16 amino acids. CDR3 protein: CASGLVRPGLGQPQHF. CDR3 nucleotides: TGTGCTAGTGGTTTGGTACGACCGGGCTTGGGGCAGCCCCAGCATTTT.

This clonotype has a count of ten or more. The V and J genes are TRBV7-9 and TRBJ2-7; TRBD1 agrees at 10 bases. Germline trimming cut 5 bases from V and 4 bases from J; bases unmatched to any gene: 11. The germline V gene encodes CDR1 SEHNR and CDR2 FQNEAQ (reference sequence). This CDR3 is built from 16 residues. CDR3 sequence: CASSGDRGWEVYEQYF. For the CDR3, the DNA is TGTGCCAGCAGCGGGGACAGGGGCTGGGAGGTATACGAGCAGTACTTC.

This clonotype occurred many times. V gene TRBV7-8 combines with J gene TRBJ1-3; 7 bases are a match to TRBD1. Germline lookup yields CDR1 SGHVS and CDR2 FQNEAQ. J lost 2 bases, V lost 2 bases, and 6 bases had no gene match. The CDR3 contains 16 residues. The CDR3 DNA reads as TGTGCCAGCAGCTTAACTACAGGGGATGCTGGAAACACCATATATTTT. Translated: CASSLTTGDAGNTIYF.

This clonotype has a count of ten or more. This rearrangement joins TRBV5-1 to TRBJ2-5; 11 nucleotides line up with TRBD2. V shed 0 bases and J 2 bases; nucleotides not matched to a gene: 3. The CDR3 length is 16 residues. Germline-derived CDR1 and CDR2 are SGHRS and YFSETQ. CDR3 residues: CASSLEGLAAQETQYF. In DNA form, the CDR3 reads TGCGCCAGCAGCTTGGAGGGACTAGCGGCACAAGAGACCCAGTACTTC.

This clonotype has a count of ten or more. The V and J genes are TRBV4-3 and TRBJ2-2, with 8 bases fitting TRBD1. The CDR3 length is 16 residues. V was clipped by 4 bases and J by 7 bases; unmatched bases: 11. Germline CDR1 is LGHNA and CDR2 is YSLEER. The CDR3 loop is CASSPSYGTGIGELFF. As DNA, the CDR3 is TGCGCCAGCAGCCCCTCTTACGGGACAGGAATCGGGGAGCTGTTTTTT.

Regarding this clonotype: Since a much larger clone is just one base distant, this may be a read error. The J gene is TRBJ1-5, the V gene TRBV20-1; perhaps TRBD1 as D (6 bases). The V gene's germline CDR1 is DFQATT and CDR2 SNEGSKA (reference sequence). The CDR3 is made up of 14 amino acids. CDR3 in DNA: TGCAGTGCTAGAGGACAGGTCAGCAATCGGCCCCAGCATTTT. This gives the protein CSARGQVSNRPQHF.

This clonotype was recorded at least ten times. This chain uses TRBV7-8 with TRBJ2-7; 13 bases match TRBD2. J was trimmed by 7 bases and V by 5 bases; bases with no gene match: 11. This CDR3 contains 16 residues. The germline CDR1 and CDR2 sequences are SGHVS and FQNEAQ. CDR3 in amino acids: CASSLMNAGLAGEQYF. The CDR3 nucleotides read TGTGCCAGCAGCCTAATGAACGCGGGACTAGCGGGGGAGCAGTACTTC.

This clonotype occurred many times. V is TRBV28 and J is TRBJ2-1; a weak D match, TRBD2 (5 bases). Trimming shortened V by 6 bases and J by 6 bases, and 9 bases separated the two germline ends. Germline CDR1 is MDHEN and CDR2 is SYDVKM. The CDR3 runs 12 residues. DNA for the CDR3: TGTGCCAGCAGCTTTCGGGGCAATGAGCAGTTCTTC. Residues: CASSFRGNEQFF.

The sample holds many counts of this clonotype. The chain uses TRBV29-1 and TRBJ2-2; D possibly corresponds to TRBD1 (6 bases). The CDR3 totals 14 residues. Per the germline V gene, CDR1 is SQVTM and CDR2 is ANQGSEA. V gave up 8 bases and J gave up 2 bases, with 15 bases separating them. The CDR3 nucleotides read TGCAGCATAACTGGACAGTTAAACACCGGGGAGCTGTTTTTT. Its translation: CSITGQLNTGELFF.

Points on this clonotype: The likely explanation is a read error, given a far larger clone one base away. This CDR3 fails to terminate in the conserved phenylalanine or tryptophan, so it likely reflects a read error. The chain joins TRBV7-2 to TRBJ1-2; 12 bases fit TRBD1. The germline CDR1 and CDR2 sequences are SGHTA and FQGNSA. Trimming removed 5 bases from V and 4 bases from J; junction bases left unmatched: 5. CDR3 length: 15 amino acids. CDR3 DNA: TGTGCCAGCAGCCCGGGGACAGGGGGCGCCTATGGCTACACCTTA. It yields the protein CASSPGTGGAYGYTL.

This clonotype was counted ten times or more. The chain recombines TRBV6-5 with TRBJ1-1; no clear D. CDR3 length: 13 amino acids. Germline values: CDR1 MNHEY, CDR2 SVGAGI. Between the trimmed V and J ends, which lost 2 bases and 7 bases, there was a span of 11 bases. CDR3 sequence reads: CASSYNGAREAFF. As DNA, the CDR3 is TGTGCCAGCAGTTACAACGGCGCGCGTGAAGCTTTCTTT.

Turning to this clonotype: One end of the junction fails to match germline, which may point to a read error. This chain links TRBV7-9 with TRBJ2-1; 9 nucleotides agree with TRBD1. The germline CDR1 and CDR2 sequences are SEHNR and FQNEAQ (reference sequence). This CDR3 contains 18 residues. This CDR3 is CASSFPTGGAGPRNGQFF. The CDR3 DNA sequence: TGTGCCAGCAGCTTTCCCACAGGGGGCGCAGGCCCACGCAATGGGCAGTTCTTC.